This T cell receptor (beta chain) was observed in a study of shared clonotypes between healthy human individuals. The table came from immunoSEQ multiplex PCR; TCRdb's copy has only in-frame clones and leaves some out. The sample holds 400,000 to 600,000 clones, 75% to 85% seen once. The V and J ends lost 5 bases and 1 base respectively, with 5 bases between them. Germline V gene lookup returns CDR1 SGHTA and CDR2 FQGNSA. The CDR3 runs 12 residues. The source is a woman aged 40 to 55 in good health. Some clones in this sample may be carry-over from other donors' samples. The J gene is TRBJ2-5, the V gene TRBV7-2; no firm D call. The sequenced sample was PBMCs. This CDR3 is CASSRSQETQYF. The CDR3 bases are TGTGCCAGCAGCCGATCCCAAGAGACCCAGTACTTC.